The 17 T cell receptor beta chains reported below all come from one sample, sequenced in a study of blood T cell repertoires in COVID-19. Repertoires were generated with immunoSEQ multiplex PCR, while TCRdb's copy carries only in-frame clones and drops some. The sample carries fewer than 250,000 clones, 80% to 85% recorded once. Sequences were obtained from PBMCs or T cells enriched from blood (not recorded which). The receptor source for this set is a woman in her twenties or thirties who had been exposed to COVID-19.

V usage is TRBV4-1 and J usage is TRBJ1-2, with TRBD1 as a possible D gene (5 bases). V dropped 0 bases and J dropped 5 bases, with 19 bases sitting between them. This CDR3 spans 17 amino acids. CDR1 is MGHRA, CDR2 YSYEKL, per germline. Here the CDR3 reads CASSQDPLGGVGYGYTF. Here the CDR3 DNA reads TGCGCCAGCAGCCAAGATCCCCTGGGAGGGGTGGGTTATGGCTACACCTTC.

This clone is a singleton in its sample. As DNA, the CDR3 is TGTGCCAGCAGCTTAAACGGTGTCAGGGGGCCCTACGAGCAGTACTTC. This translates into CASSLNGVRGPYEQYF. The chain is built from TRBV7-3 and TRBJ2-7; 8 bases fit TRBD1. Trimming took 1 base from V and 2 from J; bases not matched to a gene: 7. Germline V lookup: CDR1 SGHTA, CDR2 FQGTGA. The CDR3 is 16 amino acids.

The chain recombines TRBV3-1 (or the pseudogene TRBV3-2) with TRBJ1-1; no reliable D call. Germline V lookup: CDR1 LGHDT, CDR2 YNNKEL (reference sequence). The CDR3 is made up of 14 amino acids. The V and J ends lost 2 bases and 2 bases respectively, with 9 bases between them. Here the CDR3 reads CASSQRFLNTEAFF. The CDR3 region has the DNA TGTGCCAGCAGCCAACGGTTCTTAAACACTGAAGCTTTCTTT.

The chain couples TRBV20-1 to TRBJ1-1; 7 positions agree with TRBD1. This CDR3 is built from 13 residues. V trimming: 3 bases; J trimming: 4 bases; junction bases outside the gene matches: 5. Germline CDR1 reads DFQATT; CDR2 reads SNEGSKA (reference sequence). CDR3 sequence reads: CSASPTGVTEAFF. The CDR3 nucleotides are TGCAGTGCTAGTCCCACAGGGGTCACTGAAGCTTTCTTT.

The J gene is TRBJ2-5, the V gene TRBV7-2; a possible D gene is TRBD2 (5 bases). The CDR3 is 13 residues long. CDR1 SGHTA and CDR2 FQGNSA come from the germline V gene. The V and J ends lost 8 bases and 1 base respectively, with 11 bases between them. The CDR3 sequence is CASCGAGQETQYF. DNA of the CDR3: TGTGCCAGCTGTGGCGCGGGCCAAGAGACCCAGTACTTC.

This rearrangement joins TRBV5-4 to TRBJ2-7; 7 nucleotides agree with TRBD1. V trimming: 1 base; J trimming: 6 bases; junction bases outside the gene matches: 13. The CDR3 contains 16 residues. Germline CDR1 reads SGHNT; CDR2 reads YYREEE (reference sequence). The CDR3 region has the DNA TGTGCCAGCAGCTTGTTGGGGGTCAAGGGGGCGGGCGAGCAGTACTTC. It translates to CASSLLGVKGAGEQYF.

The chain carries TRBV27 and TRBJ1-5; D is ambiguous. CDR1 and CDR2 from the germline V gene are MNHEY and SMNVEV (reference sequence). CDR3 length equals 12 residues. Trimming took 3 bases from V and 7 from J, leaving 7 bases between them. CDR3 nucleotides: TGTGCCAGCAGTTTCCACGGGCAGCCCCAGCATTTT. This sequence encodes CASSFHGQPQHF.

This clone has a single count. The rearrangement joins TRBV6-1 to TRBJ1-5, with D tentatively TRBD1 (6 bases). Germline CDR1 is MNHNS and CDR2 is SASEGT. The CDR3 is made up of 14 amino acids. Trimming removed 2 bases at V and 9 bases at J, with 14 bases between. The CDR3 nucleotides are TGTGCCAGCAGTGAAACAGGGTTGGTAGGGCCCCAGCATTTT. The encoded protein is CASSETGLVGPQHF.

The CDR3 region has the DNA TGTGCCAGCAGCTTACAGGGGCTAATCACAGATACGCAGTATTTT. This encodes CASSLQGLITDTQYF. The V and J genes are TRBV6-5 and TRBJ2-3; 7 positions agree with TRBD1. V was clipped by 6 bases and J by 2 bases; unmatched bases: 8. CDR3 size: 15 residues. CDR1 and CDR2 from the germline V gene are MNHEY and SVGAGI.

Comments on this clone: The junction and the germline gene differ at one end; a read error may be behind it. The V gene is TRBV7-7, the J gene TRBJ1-1; D ambiguous. The CDR3 sequence is 14 residues long. Per the germline V gene, CDR1 is SSHAT and CDR2 is FNYEAQ (reference sequence). DNA for the CDR3: TGTGCTAGCAGCTCAAGCCATTCGAACACTGAAGCTTTCTTT. It codes for CASSSSHSNTEAFF. Drawing the rest from reference TRBV7-7 and TRBJ1-1, the complete variable domain is GAGVSQSPRYKVTKRGQDVTLRCDPISSHATLYWYQQALGQGPEFLTYFNYEAQPDKSGLPSDRFSAERPEGSISTLTIQRTEQRDSAMYRCASSSSHSNTEAFFGQGTRLTVV.

The chain recombines TRBV11-3 with TRBJ2-1; a weak D match, TRBD2 (6 bases). Trimming cost V 2 bases and J 6 bases, with 14 bases left between them. This CDR3 has 15 amino acids. Per germline, CDR1 SGHNT and CDR2 YENEEA. The CDR3: CASSLMPLGGNEQFF. In DNA form, the CDR3 reads TGTGCCAGCAGCTTAATGCCCCTGGGGGGCAATGAGCAGTTCTTC.

J is TRBJ1-2 and V is TRBV19; 9 nucleotides agree with TRBD1. The CDR3 contains 15 residues. The germline V gene has CDR1 LNHDA and CDR2 SQIVND (reference sequence). V trimming: 3 bases; J trimming: 7 bases; junction bases outside the gene matches: 9. The CDR3 nucleotides are TGTGCCAGTAGTATGGACAGGGGTGGCGTCAGTGGCTACACCTTC. Translating gives CASSMDRGGVSGYTF.

The table lists this clone with a count of one. V and J are TRBV11-2 and TRBJ1-3, with D possibly matching TRBD1 (6 bases). Trimming took 1 base from V and 2 from J, leaving 9 bases between them. Germline V gene lookup returns CDR1 SGHAT and CDR2 FQNNGV. The CDR3 is 15 amino acids. CDR3 sequence (DNA): TGTGCCAGCAGCTTAGGACAGGCGGCTGGAAACACCATATATTTT. Amino acid sequence: CASSLGQAAGNTIYF.

This clone was counted once. V and J are TRBV6-5 and TRBJ2-5, with 8 bases aligning to TRBD1. V gave up 6 bases and J gave up 5 bases; unmatched junction bases: 5. The germline CDR1 and CDR2 sequences are MNHEY and SVGAGI. CDR3 length: 13 amino acids. In nucleotides, the CDR3 is TGTGCCAGCAGGGCAGGGGGCGCGGAGACCCAGTACTTC. This translates into CASRAGGAETQYF.

This clone was detected only once. The genes are TRBV4-1 and TRBJ1-5, with TRBD1 as a possible D gene (5 bases). The CDR3 runs to 15 residues. Germline values: CDR1 MGHRA, CDR2 YSYEKL. Trimming took off 0 bases at V and 5 bases at J, with 11 bases between the two ends. CDR3 loop: CASSQEGGYYQPQHF. In DNA form, the CDR3 reads TGCGCCAGCAGCCAAGAGGGGGGTTACTATCAGCCCCAGCATTTT.

V and J are TRBV10-3 and TRBJ2-3, with TRBD1 identical over 9 bases. Trimming cost V 3 bases and J 4 bases; bases outside gene matches: 8. This CDR3 contains 16 residues. Germline loops: CDR1 ENHRY, CDR2 SYGVKD. The CDR3 protein is CAISEKSGTGSDTQYF. CDR3 sequence (DNA): TGTGCCATCAGTGAAAAGTCAGGGACAGGGTCAGATACGCAGTATTTT.

The chain has TRBV5-4 and TRBJ2-1, with a tentative D call TRBD2 (5 bases). The V gene lost 3 bases and the J gene lost 7 bases, with 17 bases spanning the gap. The CDR3 covers 15 residues. Germline V gene data show CDR1 as SGHNT and CDR2 as YYREEE (reference sequence). CDR3 DNA: TGTGCCAGCAGCTCGTCGGACTTGATTTTAAATGAGCAGTTCTTC. This encodes CASSSSDLILNEQFF.